This TCR beta chain is drawn from a study of T-cell reconstitution after alpha-beta-depleted transplantation in children. Study-wide results and limits: The high TCRbeta diversity at day 60 in some patients came from surviving recipient T cells and thymic progenitors. Reportedly, roughly two months post-transplant, alpha-beta T cells arose from several hundred expanded graft clones.

This clonotype has a single count. Its antigen is unknown. V was cut by 6 bases and J by 5 bases, with 24 bases left in between. The CDR3 length is 17 residues. Germline CDR1 and CDR2: SGHVS and FNYEAQ. Unique molecular identifiers were used in preparing the TCRbeta library. TCRdb reprocessed the PCR reads with MiXCR, giving one entry per CDR3 protein. In the table there are around 960,000 distinct CDR3 sequences, around 30% of which are singletons. This TCR derives from a boy under three years old who had a stem cell transplant for SCID, so the T cells may come from the graft donor. This chain connects TRBV7-6 to TRBJ2-3; possible D gene TRBD2, 6 bases. The sequencing here drew on PBMCs, mostly from graft donor cells, taken 360 days after TCRalphabeta/CD19-depleted stem cell transplant. The CDR3 loop is CASREVGTAGFRDTQYF. DNA of the CDR3: TGTGCCAGCAGAGAAGTCGGCACGGCGGGGTTTAGAGATACGCAGTATTTT.